This T cell receptor beta chain appears in the sequencing data of a study of T-cell reconstitution after alpha-beta-depleted transplantation in children. Whole-study findings and limits: Fresh T-cell production supplied most of the T-cell counts and diversity seen one year after transplant. Several hundred graft clones that had expanded were reportedly the source of alpha-beta T cells about two months after transplant. In some patients, recipient T cells and intrathymic progenitors surviving conditioning explained high day-60 diversity.

Unique molecular identifiers featured in how the TCRbeta library was prepared. TCRdb analysed the PCR reads with MiXCR anew, one entry per CDR3 protein. The repertoire holds approximately 47,000 distinct CDR3 sequences, with approximately 52% as singletons. With regard to this clonotype: Its antigen is not identified.

CDR1 SGHDT and CDR2 YYEEEE come from the germline V gene. V shed 4 bases and J shed 5 bases, with 15 bases lying between them. The CDR3 spans 15 residues. The receptor was derived from a boy younger than two with SCID, due to receive a stem cell transplant. The sequencing here drew on peripheral blood, taken before TCRalphabeta/CD19-depleted stem cell transplant. The chain links TRBV5-6 to TRBJ2-2; D is undetermined. CDR3 residues: CASSRPVALTGELFF. In nucleotides, the CDR3 is TGTGCCAGCAGCCGACCCGTAGCTCTTACCGGGGAGCTGTTTTTT.